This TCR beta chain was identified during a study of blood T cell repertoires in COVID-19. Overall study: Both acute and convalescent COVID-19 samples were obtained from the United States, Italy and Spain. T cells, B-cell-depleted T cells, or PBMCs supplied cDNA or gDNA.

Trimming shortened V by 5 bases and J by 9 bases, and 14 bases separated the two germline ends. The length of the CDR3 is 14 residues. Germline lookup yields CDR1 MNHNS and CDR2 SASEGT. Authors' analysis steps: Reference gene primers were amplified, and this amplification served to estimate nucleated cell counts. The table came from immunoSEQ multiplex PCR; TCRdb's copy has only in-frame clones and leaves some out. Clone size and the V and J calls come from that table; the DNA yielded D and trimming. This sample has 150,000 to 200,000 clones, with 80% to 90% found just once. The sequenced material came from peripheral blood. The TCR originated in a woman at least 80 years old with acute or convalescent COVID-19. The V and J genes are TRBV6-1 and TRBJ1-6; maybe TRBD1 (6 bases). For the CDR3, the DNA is TGTGCCAGCAGTTATAACAGGGATGGTTCACCCCTCCACTTT. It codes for CASSYNRDGSPLHF.